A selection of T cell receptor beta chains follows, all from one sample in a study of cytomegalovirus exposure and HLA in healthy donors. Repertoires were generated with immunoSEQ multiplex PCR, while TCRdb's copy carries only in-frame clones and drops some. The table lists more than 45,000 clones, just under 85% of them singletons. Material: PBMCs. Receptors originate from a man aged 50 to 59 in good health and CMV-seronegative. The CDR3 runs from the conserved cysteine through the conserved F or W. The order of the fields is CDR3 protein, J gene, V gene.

CDR3 protein: CASSDGSGAYEQYF
J gene: TRBJ2-7
V gene: TRBV6-1

CDR3 protein: CASSSNSGRSSYNEQFF
J gene: TRBJ2-1
V gene: TRBV13

CDR3 protein: CASSWAERSYEQYF
J gene: TRBJ2-7
V gene: TRBV19

CDR3 protein: CASSFGLAGVETQYF
J gene: TRBJ2-5
V gene: TRBV27

CDR3 protein: CASSRGTRNQETQYF
J gene: TRBJ2-5
V gene: TRBV7-2

CDR3 protein: CASSDRTQETQYF
J gene: TRBJ2-5
V gene: TRBV14

CDR3 protein: CASSRVNEKLFF
J gene: TRBJ1-4
V gene: TRBV5-6

CDR3 protein: CASSPVGTSASYEQYF
J gene: TRBJ2-7
V gene: TRBV18

CDR3 protein: CASSHPTGSTGELFF
J gene: TRBJ2-2
V gene: TRBV4-1

CDR3 protein: CASSLGRVQPQHF
J gene: TRBJ1-5
V gene: TRBV11-2

CDR3 protein: CASSPEGTVGQPQHF
J gene: TRBJ1-5
V gene: TRBV4-2

CDR3 protein: CASSFEISYEQYF
J gene: TRBJ2-7
V gene: TRBV5-1

CDR3 protein: CATSRGQGETGELFF
J gene: TRBJ2-2
V gene: TRBV15

CDR3 protein: CASRTGNYGYTF
J gene: TRBJ1-2
V gene: TRBV27

CDR3 protein: CATAGAARLGYTF
J gene: TRBJ1-2
V gene: TRBV10-3

CDR3 protein: CAWRQGFVEKLFF
J gene: TRBJ1-4
V gene: TRBV30

CDR3 protein: CASSLGGTSGYEQYF
J gene: TRBJ2-7
V gene: TRBV28

CDR3 protein: CASSVTGYNYGYTF
J gene: TRBJ1-2
V gene: TRBV28

CDR3 protein: CASSLERVDTQYF
J gene: TRBJ2-3
V gene: TRBV11-2

CDR3 protein: CASSLGSRVYEQYF
J gene: TRBJ2-7
V gene: TRBV7-3

CDR3 protein: CASTRAGPMNTEAFF
J gene: TRBJ1-1
V gene: TRBV19

CDR3 protein: CASSKGDLAGGTGELFF
J gene: TRBJ2-2
V gene: TRBV21-1

CDR3 protein: CAISEAYYEQYF
J gene: TRBJ2-7
V gene: TRBV10-3

CDR3 protein: CASGTSAGGQETQYF
J gene: TRBJ2-5
V gene: TRBV5-5

CDR3 protein: CASSLVGGLNQPQHF
J gene: TRBJ1-5
V gene: TRBV5-1

CDR3 protein: CASRPGVDTEAFF
J gene: TRBJ1-1
V gene: TRBV7-9

CDR3 protein: CASSIDGAGTEAFF
J gene: TRBJ1-1
V gene: TRBV19

CDR3 protein: CASSTGGPNTEAFF
J gene: TRBJ1-1
V gene: TRBV5-4

CDR3 protein: CAISESRGEVRGYTF
J gene: TRBJ1-2
V gene: TRBV10-3

CDR3 protein: CASSSRTGAHYEQYF
J gene: TRBJ2-7
V gene: TRBV28

CDR3 protein: CASSLYGTSGFYEQYF
J gene: TRBJ2-7
V gene: TRBV11-2

CDR3 protein: CASSQVWASTNYGYTF
J gene: TRBJ1-2
V gene: TRBV4-1

CDR3 protein: CASSRTSGGFLPDTQYF
J gene: TRBJ2-3
V gene: TRBV5-4

CDR3 protein: CASSRTGINEKLFF
J gene: TRBJ1-4
V gene: TRBV5-1

CDR3 protein: CASSPGLAGAGELFF
J gene: TRBJ2-2
V gene: TRBV5-1

CDR3 protein: CASSIRTGEFPNTGELFF
J gene: TRBJ2-2
V gene: TRBV19

CDR3 protein: CASSGAGGNTIYF
J gene: TRBJ1-3
V gene: TRBV6-1

CDR3 protein: CASSLSGLAGVTDTQYF
J gene: TRBJ2-3
V gene: TRBV5-4

CDR3 protein: CASSSWTSGSYNEQFF
J gene: TRBJ2-1
V gene: TRBV19

CDR3 protein: CASLETGKKSGGYTF
J gene: TRBJ1-2
V gene: TRBV7-2

CDR3 protein: CASSQETESTDTQYF
J gene: TRBJ2-3
V gene: TRBV4-2

CDR3 protein: CASSSGQRNTIYF
J gene: TRBJ1-3
V gene: TRBV28

CDR3 protein: CASSPDRQQETQYF
J gene: TRBJ2-5
V gene: TRBV7-9

CDR3 protein: CASSPDILAKNIQYF
J gene: TRBJ2-4
V gene: TRBV6-6

CDR3 protein: CSVEDRRGNTIYF
J gene: TRBJ1-3
V gene: TRBV29-1

CDR3 protein: CASSLVGGAYNEQFF
J gene: TRBJ2-1
V gene: TRBV5-1

CDR3 protein: CASSSQGIPNTGELFF
J gene: TRBJ2-2
V gene: TRBV27

CDR3 protein: CASSRDPGVPQYF
J gene: TRBJ2-7
V gene: TRBV6-5

CDR3 protein: CAENKGGTQYF
J gene: TRBJ2-3
V gene: TRBV11-2

CDR3 protein: CASSGGAGGMANEKLFF
J gene: TRBJ1-4
V gene: TRBV25-1

CDR3 protein: CASSVGSSSSYEQYF
J gene: TRBJ2-7
V gene: TRBV6-1

CDR3 protein: CASSGTGESSYEQYF
J gene: TRBJ2-7
V gene: TRBV10-1

CDR3 protein: CASRPPGQGLNEAFF
J gene: TRBJ1-1
V gene: TRBV6-1

CDR3 protein: CASSPPLLDRGAYNEQFF
J gene: TRBJ2-1
V gene: TRBV18

CDR3 protein: CASSLSDRVILYGYTF
J gene: TRBJ1-2
V gene: TRBV28

CDR3 protein: CASRDRGRGLANEKLFF
J gene: TRBJ1-4
V gene: TRBV19